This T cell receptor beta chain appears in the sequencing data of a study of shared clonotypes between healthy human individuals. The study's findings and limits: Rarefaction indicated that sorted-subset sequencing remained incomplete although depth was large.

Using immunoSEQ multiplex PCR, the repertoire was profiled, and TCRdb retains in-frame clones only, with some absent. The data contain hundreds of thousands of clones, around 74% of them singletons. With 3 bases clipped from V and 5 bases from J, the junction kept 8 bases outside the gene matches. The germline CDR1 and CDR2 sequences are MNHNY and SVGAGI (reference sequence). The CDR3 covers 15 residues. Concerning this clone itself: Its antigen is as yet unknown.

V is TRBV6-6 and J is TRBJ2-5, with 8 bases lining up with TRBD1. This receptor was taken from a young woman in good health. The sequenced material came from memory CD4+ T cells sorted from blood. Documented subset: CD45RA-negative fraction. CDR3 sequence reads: CASSYQDRARETQYF. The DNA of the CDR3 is TGTGCCAGCAGTTATCAGGACAGGGCTCGGGAGACCCAGTACTTC.